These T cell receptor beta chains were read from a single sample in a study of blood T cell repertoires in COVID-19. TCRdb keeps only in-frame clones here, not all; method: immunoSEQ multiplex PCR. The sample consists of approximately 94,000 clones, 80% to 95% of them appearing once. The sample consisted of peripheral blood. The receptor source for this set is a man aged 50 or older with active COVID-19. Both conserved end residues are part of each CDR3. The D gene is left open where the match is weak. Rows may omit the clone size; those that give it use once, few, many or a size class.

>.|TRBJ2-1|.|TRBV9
CASSAPDKPAYNEQFF
TGTGCCAGCAGCGCGCCGGACAAGCCCGCCTACAATGAGCAGTTCTTC
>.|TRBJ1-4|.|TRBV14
CASSLEGAATNEKLFF
TGTGCCAGCAGCCTTGAGGGCGCCGCAACTAATGAAAAACTGTTTTTT
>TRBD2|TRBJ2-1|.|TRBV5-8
CASSYRLAGGQNNEQFF
TGTGCCAGCAGCTATCGACTGGCGGGGGGGCAGAACAATGAGCAGTTCTTC
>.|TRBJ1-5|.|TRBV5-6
CASSRREYSNQPQHF
TGTGCCAGCAGCCGACGGGAATATAGCAATCAGCCCCAGCATTTT
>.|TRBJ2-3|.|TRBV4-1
CASSPFAGSTDTQYF
TGCGCCAGCAGCCCCTTCGCGGGGAGCACAGATACGCAGTATTTT
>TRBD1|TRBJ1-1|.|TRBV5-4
CASSLGDRYMNTEAFF
TGTGCCAGCAGCTTGGGGGACAGGTACATGAACACTGAAGCTTTCTTT
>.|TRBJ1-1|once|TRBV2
CASRNLGALNTEAFF
TGTGCCAGCAGGAACTTAGGGGCTTTGAACACTGAAGCTTTCTTT
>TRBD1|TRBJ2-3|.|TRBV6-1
CASSAGTGVFAGTDTQYF
TGTGCCAGCAGTGCCGGGACAGGGGTCTTCGCGGGAACAGATACGCAGTATTTT
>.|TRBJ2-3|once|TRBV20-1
CSAPLRDTQYF
TGCAGTGCTCCCCTCCGGGATACGCAGTATTTT
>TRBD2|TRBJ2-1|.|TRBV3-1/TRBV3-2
CASSQAKLSGASSYNEQFF
TGTGCCAGCAGCCAAGCTAAACTTAGCGGGGCGAGCTCCTACAATGAGCAGTTCTTC
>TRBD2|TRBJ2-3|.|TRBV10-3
CAISETTSGSSDTQYF
TGTGCCATCAGTGAAACTACTAGCGGGAGCTCAGATACGCAGTATTTT
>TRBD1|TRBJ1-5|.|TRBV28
CASSPTRDRVSYSNQPQHF
TGTGCCAGCAGTCCGACCCGGGACAGAGTCTCCTATAGCAATCAGCCCCAGCATTTT
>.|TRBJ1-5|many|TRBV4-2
CASSQDPGSGNQPQHF
TGTGCCAGCAGCCAAGACCCAGGGTCGGGCAATCAGCCCCAGCATTTT
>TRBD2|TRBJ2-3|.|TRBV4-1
CASSQSTGGRIDTQYF
TGCGCCAGCAGCCAGTCTACGGGGGGGCGGATAGATACGCAGTATTTT
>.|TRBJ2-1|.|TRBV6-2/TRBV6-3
CASSSRGASSYNEQFF
TGTGCCAGCAGCTCTCGGGGGGCTAGCTCCTACAATGAGCAGTTCTTC
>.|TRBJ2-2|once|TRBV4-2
CASSQRRGGELFF
TGTGCCAGCAGCCAGCGGAGGGGCGGGGAGCTGTTTTTT
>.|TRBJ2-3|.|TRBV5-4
CASSLRGGTDTQYF
TGTGCCAGCAGCTTGAGAGGGGGAACAGATACGCAGTATTTT
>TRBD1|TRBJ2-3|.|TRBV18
CASSSMQGAGTDTQYF
TGTGCCAGCTCATCCATGCAGGGGGCAGGGACAGATACGCAGTATTTT
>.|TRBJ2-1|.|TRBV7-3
CASSLNNNEQFF
TGTGCCAGCAGCTTAAATAACAATGAGCAGTTCTTC
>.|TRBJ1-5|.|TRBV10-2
CASSETSRGSQPQHF
TGCGCCAGCAGTGAAACGAGCAGGGGTTCTCAGCCCCAGCATTTT
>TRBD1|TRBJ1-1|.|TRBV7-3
CASSSYPGQGATFF
TGTGCCAGCAGCTCATACCCGGGACAGGGGGCTACTTTCTTT
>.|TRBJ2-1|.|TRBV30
CALSRGYNEQFF
TGTGCCCTTAGTAGGGGGTACAATGAGCAGTTCTTC